The next 10 T cell receptor beta chains were all read from a single sample in a study of shared clonotypes between healthy human individuals. It was CD45RO-negative cells, positively selected for CCR7, that made up naive CD8 cells, with terminally differentiated effector memory CD45RA+ cells excluded. Clones were read by immunoSEQ multiplex PCR, and TCRdb kept only the in-frame ones, dropping some. This table has 550,000 to 750,000 clones, 92% appearing once. Sequencing was carried out using naive CD8+ T cells sorted from blood. These receptors all stem from a young man in good health.

CDR3: CAISEPSYNEQFF. The CDR3 nucleotides are TGTGCCATCAGTGAGCCCTCCTACAATGAGCAGTTCTTC. V usage is TRBV10-3 and J usage is TRBJ2-1; D is uncertain. Germline values: CDR1 ENHRY, CDR2 SYGVKD. The CDR3 consists of 13 residues. V lost 2 bases and J 0 bases, leaving 2 bases between the germline ends.

The chain has TRBV29-1 and TRBJ1-1, with D uncertain. Germline CDR1 reads SQVTM; CDR2 reads ANQGSEA. V gave up 2 bases and J gave up 2 bases, with 6 bases separating them. The CDR3 totals 12 residues. The DNA of the CDR3 is TGCAGCGTTGAATCAGCAAACACTGAAGCTTTCTTT. Translation gives CSVESANTEAFF.

The chain is built from TRBV13 and TRBJ1-2; perhaps TRBD1 as D (6 bases). Trimming took 2 bases from V and 5 from J, leaving 15 bases between them. CDR3 length: 15 amino acids. The germline CDR1 and CDR2 sequences are PRHDT and FYEKMQ (reference sequence). The DNA of the CDR3 is TGTGCCAGCAGCTTACGGGGCAGGGGACAATATGGCTACACCTTC. Protein product: CASSLRGRGQYGYTF.

V is TRBV9 and J is TRBJ1-2; the D is unclear. Germline V gene lookup returns CDR1 SGDLS and CDR2 YYNGEE. Trimming cost V 1 base and J 4 bases, with 23 bases left between them. The length of the CDR3 is 18 residues. The chain's CDR3 is CASSVLASTPPPSYGYTF. CDR3 nucleotide sequence: TGTGCCAGCAGCGTATTGGCCAGCACACCACCTCCATCCTATGGCTACACCTTC. The full variable domain, rest sourced from reference TRBV9 and TRBJ1-2, is DSGVTQTPKHLITATGQRVTLRCSPRSGDLSVYWYQQSLDQGLQFLIQYYNGEERAKGNILERFSAQQFPDLHSELNLSSLELGDSALYFCASSVLASTPPPSYGYTFGSGTRLTVV.

V and J are TRBV27 and TRBJ2-1, with a tentative D call TRBD1 (5 bases). V was cut by 4 bases and J by 2 bases, with 18 bases left in between. Germline V gene data show CDR1 as MNHEY and CDR2 as SMNVEV (reference sequence). The CDR3 is 17 amino acids. The DNA for the CDR3 is TGTGCCAGCAGTTCTCTCGCGGCAGGGTCGACCTACAATGAGCAGTTCTTC. Protein: CASSSLAAGSTYNEQFF.

In nucleotides, the CDR3 is TGTGCCAGCAGTACTAGCGGGATCTACGAGCAGTACTTC. Translation gives CASSTSGIYEQYF. The J gene is TRBJ2-7, the V gene TRBV27; TRBD2 matches 10 bases. V dropped 5 bases and J dropped 3; count of bases not matched to a gene: 1. CDR1 MNHEY and CDR2 SMNVEV come from the germline V gene (reference sequence). The length of the CDR3 is 13 residues.

This chain joins TRBV15 and TRBJ2-2; 14 bases align to TRBD2. The CDR3 has 18 residues. The germline V gene encodes CDR1 LNHNV and CDR2 YYDKDF (reference sequence). J lost 3 bases, V lost 0 bases, and 3 bases had no gene match. CDR3 bases: TGTGCCACCAGCAGAGACCAGGGACTAGCGGGAGACACCGGGGAGCTGTTTTTT. Translated: CATSRDQGLAGDTGELFF. The whole variable domain, remainder taken from reference TRBV15 and TRBJ2-2, is DAMVIQNPRYQVTQFGKPVTLSCSQTLNHNVMYWYQQKSSQAPKLLFHYYDKDFNNEADTPDNFQSRRPNTSFCFLDIRSPGLGDTAMYLCATSRDQGLAGDTGELFFGEGSRLTVL.

V is TRBV4-3 and J is TRBJ2-1; D is possibly TRBD1 (5 bases). CDR3 length: 17 residues. Trimming stripped 0 bases from V and 2 bases from J, with 14 bases between. CDR1 is LGHNA and CDR2 is YSLEER in the germline V gene. The CDR3 is CASSQDFARVAYNEQFF. The CDR3 coding sequence is TGCGCCAGCAGCCAAGATTTTGCCAGGGTGGCCTACAATGAGCAGTTCTTC.

The rearrangement links TRBV11-3 to TRBJ2-2; TRBD1 aligns across 9 bases. This CDR3 comprises 16 residues. Germline assignment: CDR1 SGHNT and CDR2 YENEEA. V trimming: 5 bases; J trimming: 3 bases; junction bases outside the gene matches: 7. The CDR3 DNA follows: TGTGCCAGCAGCCCTTACACAGGGGGCGACACCGGGGAGCTGTTTTTT. Residues: CASSPYTGGDTGELFF.

The chain links TRBV4-1 to TRBJ1-3; no firm D call. V gave up 0 bases and J gave up 0 bases, with 6 bases separating them. Germline V gene lookup returns CDR1 MGHRA and CDR2 YSYEKL. The CDR3 length is 15 residues. The CDR3 DNA follows: TGCGCCAGCAGCCAAGATAGGAACTCTGGAAACACCATATATTTT. Encoded protein: CASSQDRNSGNTIYF.